The rows below give T cell receptor beta chains drawn from one sample of a study of tumor-infiltrating lymphocytes in primary liver carcinoma. TCRdb re-called the multiplex PCR reads through MiXCR, storing one row per CDR3 protein. The table lists about 100,000 distinct CDR3 sequences, around 66% of them singletons. The sample consisted of liver tumor tissue from sampling region 2. The source of these receptors is a woman aged 55-70 years with primary liver carcinoma and hepatitis B virus infection. Both conserved end residues are part of each CDR3. The D gene is left open where the match is weak. A row's size may be missing; if present it is once, few, many or a size class.

d_gene	j_gene	v_gene	abundance	CDR3nt	CDR3aa
TRBD1	TRBJ2-1	TRBV5-4	NA	TGTGCCAGCAGGGACAGGGAAGCCTACAATGACAAGTTCTTC	CASRDREAYNDKFF
TRBD1	TRBJ2-1	TRBV7-8	many	TGTGCCAGCAGCTTAGGGATAGGACAGGTTAAAAATGAGCAGTTCTTC	CASSLGIGQVKNEQFF
NA	TRBJ2-1	TRBV5-1	NA	TGCGCCAGCAGCTTGAGTGTGATCGGGGGCAAGTCCTACGATGAGCAGTTCTTC	CASSLSVIGGKSYDEQFF
NA	TRBJ2-7	TRBV28	many	TGTGCCAGCAGTTCCGTGAACGAGCAGTACTTC	CASSSVNEQYF
TRBD2	TRBJ2-3	TRBV29-1	NA	TGCATCGCCCTGGGACTATCGGTCGGCCCAGATACGCAGTATTTT	CIALGLSVGPDTQYF
NA	TRBJ2-3	TRBV19	NA	TGTGCCAGTAGTATCGGCACAGATACGCAGTATTTT	CASSIGTDTQYF
NA	TRBJ2-5	TRBV11-3	NA	TGTGCCAGCAGCTCTACGGGTAGGGGGACCCAGTACTTC	CASSSTGRGTQYF
TRBD1	TRBJ2-7	TRBV6-6	NA	TGTGTCAGCAGTTACTCGGGGACAGCGCTCCACGAGCAGTACTTC	CVSSYSGTALHEQYF
NA	TRBJ2-1	TRBV11-2	NA	TGTGCCAGCAAACAGGCTCGGAGGGGGACTGAGCAGTTCTTC	CASKQARRGTEQFF
NA	TRBJ2-1	TRBV11-2	NA	TGTGCCAGCGGGTTAGAGGGTGGGGAGAATAATGAGCAGTTCTTC	CASGLEGGENNEQFF
TRBD1	TRBJ2-1	TRBV10-3	many	TGTGCCATCAGGGTACGGGACAGCTCCTACAATGAGCAGTTCTTC	CAIRVRDSSYNEQFF
TRBD1	TRBJ1-2	TRBV5-1	NA	TGCGCCAGCAGTTTGATCAGGGGGAGCTATGGCTACACCTTC	CASSLIRGSYGYTF
NA	TRBJ2-7	TRBV4-1	many	TGCGCCAGCAGCCAATTTGGCCCCTACGAGCAGTACTTC	CASSQFGPYEQYF
NA	TRBJ1-1	TRBV11-3	NA	TGTGCCAGCAGCTTAGCCCCCAGTCACGCTCAAGGGGGAGCTCTCTTT	CASSLAPSHAQGGALF
NA	TRBJ2-5	TRBV29-1	NA	TGCAGCGTTCCGCGGGACATCCAAGAGACCCAGCACTTC	CSVPRDIQETQHF